These T cell receptor beta chains were read from a single sample in a study of CD8 T cells in Susac syndrome. MiXCR, run by TCRdb on the immunoSEQ multiplex PCR reads, gives a single entry per CDR3 protein. The data contain about 83,000 distinct CDR3 sequences, 96% of them singletons. Sequenced: CD8+ T cells from PBMCs. The receptors shown here come from a human donor with Susac syndrome. Both conserved end residues are part of each CDR3. A D gene is named only where the DNA matches it firmly. The listing skips clone size in some rows; elsewhere it reads once, few, many or a size class.

D | J | size | V | CDR3
NA | TRBJ2-3 | NA | TRBV7-8 | CASSLERPSNTDTQYF
NA | TRBJ1-1 | NA | TRBV15 | CATSRKVDTEAFF
NA | TRBJ2-5 | NA | TRBV6-5 | CASSYSGGVETQYF
NA | TRBJ2-7 | NA | TRBV20-1 | CSASDRSPRDEQYF
NA | TRBJ1-5 | NA | TRBV13 | CASSQNNQPQHF
NA | TRBJ1-2 | NA | TRBV5-6 | CASSFWTESNYGYTF
NA | TRBJ2-7 | once | TRBV29-1 | CSVPLANTHEQYF
NA | TRBJ2-3 | NA | TRBV7-9 | CASPAGPLKLDTQYF
TRBD2 | TRBJ2-5 | NA | TRBV3-1 | CASSPHTSGGEETQYF
TRBD1 | TRBJ1-1 | NA | TRBV6-6 | CASSQTGGEAFF
NA | TRBJ1-1 | NA | TRBV7-2 | CASSLSNTEAFF
NA | TRBJ1-5 | NA | TRBV9 | CASSVPPGQGSNQPQHF
TRBD2 | TRBJ2-3 | NA | TRBV14 | CASSQYAGVGTDTQYF
NA | TRBJ1-5 | NA | TRBV10-3 | CAISEGGGLFQPQHF
NA | TRBJ1-5 | NA | TRBV28 | CASTLDSNQPQHF
TRBD1 | TRBJ2-3 | NA | TRBV24-1 | CATSDLTGGRDTQYF
TRBD1 | TRBJ2-4 | NA | TRBV7-2 | CASSDYRDRGNIQYF
NA | TRBJ1-1 | NA | TRBV7-2 | CASSLKVITEAFF
TRBD1 | TRBJ2-7 | NA | TRBV27 | CASRVGQGADEQYF
NA | TRBJ2-1 | NA | TRBV5-4 | CASSLTGLGSYEQFF
NA | TRBJ2-7 | NA | TRBV2 | CASSRYRQYF
NA | TRBJ2-6 | NA | TRBV7-9 | CASSFPTGANVLTF
NA | TRBJ2-7 | NA | TRBV20-1 | CSARDLRGRWDEQYF
NA | TRBJ2-7 | NA | TRBV27 | CASRPAGGVSYEQYF
NA | TRBJ2-2 | NA | TRBV4-3 | CASSHWVNTGELFF
TRBD1 | TRBJ2-7 | NA | TRBV14 | CASSHTGGDEQYF
TRBD1 | TRBJ2-6 | NA | TRBV11-2 | CASSPIGTGLDPSSGANVLTF
TRBD2 | TRBJ2-3 | NA | TRBV7-8 | CASGPYPGLAGTDTQYF
TRBD1 | TRBJ2-6 | NA | TRBV7-2 | CASSQRPGQRQSSGANVLTF
NA | TRBJ2-1 | NA | TRBV15 | CATSTWRGNEQFF
TRBD2 | TRBJ2-7 | NA | TRBV29-1 | CSVEDGRGAGYEQYF